The 24 T cell receptor beta chains presented below share a single source sample, sequenced in a study of blood T cells in healthy people across ages. The second PCR ran roughly 7 to 12 cycles with a sample-barcoded 5' primer and J-beta primers. MiXCR was run by TCRdb on the 5' RACE reads, yielding one entry per CDR3 protein. The sample shows more than 900,000 distinct CDR3 sequences, around 25% of them seen only once. These sequences were also reported in another study, on T cells of mothers and their children.

The sample was blood. The receptors shown here come from a girl aged 2-10 years in good health.

This clonotype was observed a few times. The chain carries TRBV7-9 and TRBJ2-5; 7 bases line up with TRBD2. The J call is in doubt because the DNA end fits TRBJ2-7 better. The CDR3 is 14 residues long. Germline V gives CDR1 SEHNR, CDR2 FQNEAQ (reference sequence). CDR3 amino acids: CASSLGGIAYEQYF. The CDR3, as DNA: TGTGCCAGCAGCTTGGGAGGGATCGCCTACGAGCAGTACTTC.

The V gene is TRBV29-1, the J gene TRBJ2-5, with a possible D match to TRBD1 (5 bases). The J call may be faulty, since TRBJ2-7 better matches the DNA end. Germline V lookup: CDR1 SQVTM, CDR2 ANQGSEA. CDR3 length: 13 residues. This chain's CDR3 is CSVETATTYEQYF. The CDR3 nucleotides read TGCAGCGTTGAGACAGCTACGACCTACGAGCAGTACTTC.

The gene calls are TRBV2 and TRBJ1-4; D not resolved. With 6 bases removed from V and 4 bases from J, the gap between germline ends came to 15 bases. Germline-derived CDR1 and CDR2 are SNHLY and FYNNEI. The CDR3 is made up of 15 amino acids. CDR3 loop: CASRVTSDHNEKLFF. The DNA of the CDR3 is TGTGCCAGCAGGGTGACTTCGGACCATAATGAAAAACTGTTTTTT.

This clonotype showed up just a few times. This chain links TRBV6-1 with TRBJ2-5; D is perhaps TRBD1 (7 bases). Trimming stripped 6 bases from V and 9 bases from J, with 26 bases between. CDR3 length: 16 residues. Per germline, CDR1 MNHNS and CDR2 SASEGT. The CDR3 here is CASRTAGTEGGKAQYF. The DNA of the CDR3 is TGTGCCAGCAGAACCGCCGGGACAGAGGGGGGAAAGGCCCAGTACTTC.

This clonotype was seen more than once but under ten times. The rearrangement links TRBV7-2 to TRBJ2-3; D remains ambiguous. V dropped 1 base and J dropped 0 bases, with 5 bases sitting between them. CDR3 length equals 14 residues. Per germline, CDR1 SGHTA and CDR2 FQGNSA. CDR3 region: CASSLDISTDTQYF. DNA for the CDR3: TGTGCCAGCAGCTTAGACATTAGCACAGATACGCAGTATTTT.

This clonotype appeared a few times. The chain links TRBV20-1 to TRBJ1-4; D is unresolved. CDR3 size: 14 residues. Trimming pared 2 bases from V and 11 bases from J, leaving 18 bases between. Germline assignment: CDR1 DFQATT and CDR2 SNEGSKA (reference sequence). The CDR3 loop reads CSARSSKGLRKLFF. CDR3 nucleotide sequence: TGCAGTGCTAGAAGCTCTAAGGGATTGCGGAAACTGTTTTTT.

There are a few counts of this clonotype. This chain links TRBV7-8 with TRBJ2-5, with 8 nucleotides matching TRBD2. In germline, CDR1 is SGHVS, CDR2 FQNEAQ. This CDR3 region has 19 residues. V gave up 5 bases and J gave up 1 base; unmatched junction bases: 18. This CDR3 reads CASSAPIRFAGGTQETQYF. The DNA for the CDR3 is TGTGCCAGCAGCGCGCCAATCCGCTTTGCGGGGGGTACCCAAGAGACCCAGTACTTC. Drawing the rest from reference TRBV7-8 and TRBJ2-5, the complete variable domain is GAGVSQSPRYKVAKRGQDVALRCDPISGHVSLFWYQQALGQGPEFLTYFQNEAQLDKSGLPSDRFFAERPEGSVSTLKIQRTQQEDSAVYLCASSAPIRFAGGTQETQYFGPGTRLLVL.

The gene calls are TRBV12-3 or TRBV12-4 and TRBJ1-5; D unclear. There are 14 residues in the CDR3. Trimming left V 3 bases short and J 3 bases short, with 9 bases between. The CDR3 coding sequence is TGTGCCAGCAGTTTTTGGGCCCACAATCAGCCCCAGCATTTT. This translates into CASSFWAHNQPQHF.

On this clonotype: One end of the junction fails to match germline, which may point to a read error. This sequence joins TRBV28 and TRBJ2-2, with TRBD1 identical over 7 bases. This CDR3 has 15 residues. Germline CDR1 MDHEN, CDR2 SYDVKM. CDR3 DNA sequence: TGTGCTAGCACCAATACGAGGGGGCGAGGCAAGGAGCTGTTTTTT. Encoded protein: CASTNTRGRGKELFF.

In this sample, this clonotype turned up a few times. CDR3 in DNA: TGCAGTGCTCCTCGGACAGGGTCTCCCACAGGTGAAAAACTGTTTTTT. It encodes CSAPRTGSPTGEKLFF. The chain uses TRBV20-1 and TRBJ1-4; 8 bases map to TRBD1. The ends lost 5 bases at V and 7 bases at J; junction bases unmatched: 15. Looked up from germline, CDR1 is DFQATT and CDR2 is SNEGSKA (reference sequence). The CDR3 is 16 residues long.

V gene TRBV6-5 combines with J gene TRBJ1-6; TRBD1 matches at 7 bases. The V segment lost 4 bases and the J segment 5 bases; nucleotides outside the gene matches: 2. The CDR3 spans 14 residues. Germline V gives CDR1 MNHEY, CDR2 SVGAGI. CDR3 amino acids: CASSWDRDNSPLHF. The DNA of the CDR3 is TGTGCCAGCAGTTGGGACAGAGATAATTCACCCCTCCACTTT.

The rearrangement joins TRBV5-1 to TRBJ2-1; D gene unclear. CDR1 is SGHRS, CDR2 YFSETQ, per germline. CDR3 length equals 14 residues. Trimming took 0 bases from V and 2 from J, leaving 6 bases between them. Written as DNA, the CDR3 is TGCGCCAGCAGCTTGGAACCCCCCTACAATGAGCAGTTCTTC. This sequence encodes CASSLEPPYNEQFF.

There are a few counts of this clonotype. This chain uses TRBV6-1 with TRBJ1-4; D call uncertain. V lost 4 bases and J lost 7, with 10 bases in between. The CDR3 contains 13 residues. Germline assignment: CDR1 MNHNS and CDR2 SASEGT. The CDR3, as DNA: TGTGCCAGCAGTGCTTTGGGCGGTGAAAAACTGTTTTTT. It is translated as CASSALGGEKLFF.

Only a few counts were recorded for this clonotype. V gene TRBV4-1 combines with J gene TRBJ1-2; D gene unclear. CDR3 size: 12 residues. The germline CDR1 and CDR2 sequences are MGHRA and YSYEKL. Deletions cut 0 bases from V and 8 bases from J, with 7 bases between. The CDR3 spells CASSQDGPGYTF. The DNA for the CDR3 is TGCGCCAGCAGCCAAGATGGGCCAGGCTACACCTTC.

The chain couples TRBV7-9 to TRBJ1-6; a weak D match, TRBD1 (5 bases). Germline CDR1 and CDR2: SEHNR and FQNEAQ (reference sequence). V lost 1 base, J lost 9 bases, and 10 bases lay in between. CDR3 length: 14 amino acids. CDR3 sequence reads: CASSLEVGLSPLHF. The DNA of the CDR3 is TGTGCCAGCAGCTTAGAGGTGGGACTTTCACCCCTCCACTTT.

The chain links TRBV29-1 to TRBJ2-7; no reliable D call. The V gene's germline CDR1 is SQVTM and CDR2 ANQGSEA. V was clipped by 0 bases and J by 4 bases, with 7 bases between them. The CDR3 covers 12 residues. The CDR3 is CSVEERVYEQYF. DNA for the CDR3: TGCAGCGTTGAAGAAAGAGTGTACGAGCAGTACTTC.

V gene TRBV27 combines with J gene TRBJ2-6; D is unresolved. CDR1 and CDR2 (germline): MNHEY, SMNVEV (reference sequence). The CDR3 consists of 16 residues. Trimming removed 3 bases from V and 0 bases from J, with 9 bases in between. In DNA, the CDR3 is TGTGCCAGCAGTTTTGTCGGTCGCTCTGGGGCCAACGTCCTGACTTTC. It encodes CASSFVGRSGANVLTF.

This clonotype was observed a handful of times. The chain couples TRBV7-9 to TRBJ1-2; tentatively, D is TRBD1 (5 bases). V was shortened by 1 base and J by 2 bases, with 8 bases between the two germline ends. The length of the CDR3 is 14 residues. CDR1 is SEHNR, CDR2 FQNEAQ, per germline (reference sequence). CDR3 coding DNA: TGTGCCAGCAGCTTAGGGGGGGAGAACTATGGCTACACCTTC. This codes for CASSLGGENYGYTF.

This clonotype was seen only a few times. The chain carries TRBV12-3 or TRBV12-4 and TRBJ2-1, with D perhaps TRBD1 (6 bases). The J call is uncertain, as TRBJ2-5 better fits the DNA end. The CDR3 covers 14 residues. CDR3 in amino acids: CASSLWGRQETQYF. CDR3 nucleotides: TGTGCCAGCAGTTTATGGGGGCGACAAGAGACCCAGTACTTC.

This clonotype turned up a few times. V and J are TRBV29-1 and TRBJ1-1; unclear D gene. The CDR3 runs 14 residues. The germline V gene encodes CDR1 SQVTM and CDR2 ANQGSEA. V was trimmed by 0 bases and J by 2 bases, leaving 10 bases between them. CDR3 amino acids: CSVEDWADNTEAFF. DNA of the CDR3: TGCAGCGTTGAAGATTGGGCAGATAACACTGAAGCTTTCTTT.

The chain combines TRBV28 with TRBJ1-2; perhaps TRBD1 as D (5 bases). V gave up 3 bases and J gave up 8 bases, with 13 bases separating them. This CDR3 contains 13 residues. Germline values: CDR1 MDHEN, CDR2 SYDVKM. In DNA form, the CDR3 reads TGTGCCAGCAGTTTGCTTGAGGGGATAGGCTACACCTTC. Translating gives CASSLLEGIGYTF.

The V call is TRBV6-6, the J call TRBJ2-3; D perhaps matches TRBD2 (5 bases). Germline V gene lookup returns CDR1 MNHNY and CDR2 SVGAGI (reference sequence). The CDR3 loop spans 14 amino acids. The V end lost 0 bases, the J end lost 4 bases, and 8 bases lay between the germline ends. CDR3 DNA: TGTGCCAGCAGTTACTCTCGGGATTCAGATACGCAGTATTTT. This codes for CASSYSRDSDTQYF.

This clonotype appeared a few times. This sequence joins TRBV6-5 and TRBJ2-1; D is perhaps TRBD2 (5 bases). CDR1 MNHEY and CDR2 SVGAGI come from the germline V gene. This CDR3 comprises 12 residues. V shed 6 bases and J shed 4 bases, with 7 bases lying between them. The CDR3 sequence: CASSGEYNEQFF. As DNA, the CDR3 is TGTGCCAGCAGCGGGGAATACAATGAGCAGTTCTTC.

In its sample, this clonotype was seen many times. The gene calls are TRBV12-3 or TRBV12-4 and TRBJ1-2, with a weak D call TRBD1 (5 bases). CDR3 length equals 12 residues. The V and J ends lost 5 bases and 5 bases respectively, with 9 bases between them. The chain's CDR3 is CASSGQGYGYTF. The CDR3 coding sequence is TGTGCCAGCAGTGGGCAGGGATATGGCTACACCTTC.